The 19 T cell receptor beta chains listed next were all sequenced from one sample in a study of shared clonotypes between healthy human individuals. Sequencing used immunoSEQ multiplex PCR; TCRdb keeps in-frame clones, though not all of them. The sample includes about 2.4 million clones, under 95% of them seen just once. Sequencing used naive CD4+ T cells from PBMCs. The subset was: CD45RA+ positively selected. These receptor sequences come from a man aged 18 to 29 in good health. Some clones in this sample may be carry-over from other donors' samples.

The rearrangement uses TRBV18 and TRBJ2-6; D may be TRBD1 (5 bases). Trimming pared 6 bases from V and 0 bases from J, leaving 15 bases between. The germline gives CDR1 KGHSH, CDR2 LQKENI. There are 17 residues in the CDR3. The CDR3 region is CASSPSQAYSGANVLTF. The CDR3 DNA follows: TGTGCCAGCTCCCCCTCACAGGCTTACTCTGGGGCCAACGTCCTGACTTTC.

The chain uses TRBV19 and TRBJ1-5; 9 positions match TRBD1. This CDR3 contains 18 residues. V was clipped by 4 bases and J by 2 bases; unmatched bases: 12. Per the germline V gene, CDR1 is LNHDA and CDR2 is SQIVND (reference sequence). The CDR3 region is CASSKLYYGDRGNQPQHF. Here the CDR3 DNA reads TGTGCCAGTAGTAAACTCTACTATGGGGACAGGGGCAATCAGCCCCAGCATTTT.

V usage is TRBV10-2 and J usage is TRBJ2-1, with 8 bases lining up with TRBD2. There are 15 residues in the CDR3. V lost 6 bases and J lost 3; bases outside the gene matches: 7. The germline gives CDR1 WSHSY, CDR2 SAAADI. For the CDR3, the DNA is TGCGCCAGCAGGAGGGCTAGCGGGTACTACAATGAGCAGTTCTTC. Translated: CASRRASGYYNEQFF.

Turning to this clone: At the DNA level, this CDR3 is encoded by other sequences in the same sample as well. This chain joins TRBV5-1 and TRBJ1-5, with D unresolved. The CDR3 runs to 14 residues. Per the germline V gene, CDR1 is SGHRS and CDR2 is YFSETQ. V was trimmed by 2 bases and J by 1 base, leaving 7 bases between them. As DNA, the CDR3 is TGCGCCAGCAGCTTTGACGGGAGCAATCAGCCCCAGCATTTT. Encoded protein: CASSFDGSNQPQHF.

V is TRBV4-1 and J is TRBJ2-7, with 8 bases fitting TRBD1. The CDR3 runs 16 residues. Germline V gives CDR1 MGHRA, CDR2 YSYEKL. After removal of 0 bases from V and 4 bases from J, the junction contained 8 bases not matched to a gene. CDR3 in DNA: TGCGCCAGCAGCCAAGATCAGGACAGGGCGCGGTACGAGCAGTACTTC. It specifies CASSQDQDRARYEQYF.

Note on this clone: A read error may produce the germline difference seen at one junction end. This rearrangement joins TRBV6-1 to TRBJ1-5; unclear D gene. This CDR3 has 15 amino acids. CDR1 is MNHNS, CDR2 SASEGT, per germline. CDR3 loop: CASREAGLGDQPQHF. The CDR3 nucleotides are TGTGCCAGCAGAGAAGCGGGTCTCGGGGATCAGCCCCAGCATTTT.

The chain couples TRBV7-9 to TRBJ1-5, with no clear D. Germline assignment: CDR1 SEHNR and CDR2 FQNEAQ (reference sequence). The V end was cut by 3 bases, the J end by 4 bases, with 7 bases between. This CDR3 has 13 amino acids. The CDR3 spells CASSFMENQPQHF. CDR3 DNA: TGTGCCAGCAGCTTTATGGAGAATCAGCCCCAGCATTTT.

The chain links TRBV7-3 to TRBJ2-1; tentatively, D is TRBD2 (5 bases). The V end was cut by 5 bases, the J end by 2 bases, with 13 bases between. This CDR3 is built from 15 residues. Germline V gene sequence: CDR1 SGHTA, CDR2 FQGTGA. Here the CDR3 reads CASSPGDTTYNEQFF. The CDR3 bases are TGTGCCAGCAGCCCCGGGGATACAACCTACAATGAGCAGTTCTTC.

The rearrangement joins TRBV28 to TRBJ2-1, with 8 bases that match TRBD1. The junction had 12 bases not matched to a gene; V was cut back by 7 bases and J by 7 bases. Germline loops: CDR1 MDHEN, CDR2 SYDVKM. There are 15 residues in the CDR3. In DNA, the CDR3 is TGTGCCAGCACTCTGAGACAGGGGATGTTAAATGAGCAGTTCTTC. Protein: CASTLRQGMLNEQFF.

The chain combines TRBV6-6 with TRBJ2-1; the D gene is possibly TRBD1 (5 bases). Trimming took off 7 bases at V and 10 bases at J, with 14 bases between the two ends. The CDR3 is 12 amino acids. Germline CDR1 MNHNY, CDR2 SVGAGI (reference sequence). The CDR3 loop reads CASKGSGLEQFF. The CDR3 nucleotides are TGTGCCAGCAAGGGGTCAGGCCTAGAGCAGTTCTTC.

The V call is TRBV5-4, the J call TRBJ2-1; 8 nucleotides line up with TRBD2. This CDR3 is 16 amino acids long. The germline gives CDR1 SGHNT, CDR2 YYREEE (reference sequence). J gave up 3 bases and V 2 bases, and 7 bases lay outside the gene matches. The CDR3 DNA sequence: TGTGCCAGCAGCTTCGGTCTAGCGGGCGACTACAATGAGCAGTTCTTC. Translation: CASSFGLAGDYNEQFF.

This chain connects TRBV27 to TRBJ2-3, with a possible D match to TRBD1 (6 bases). The CDR3 is 17 residues long. CDR1 MNHEY and CDR2 SMNVEV come from the germline V gene (reference sequence). The V and J ends lost 2 bases and 0 bases respectively, with 15 bases between them. Here the CDR3 reads CASSLGRTARSTDTQYF. The DNA of the CDR3 is TGTGCCAGCAGTTTAGGGCGGACAGCCCGAAGCACAGATACGCAGTATTTT.

On this clone: Other nucleotide sequences from this sample produce the same CDR3. The chain recombines TRBV28 with TRBJ2-3, with a possible D match to TRBD2 (5 bases). Germline V gene sequence: CDR1 MDHEN, CDR2 SYDVKM. The CDR3 is made up of 14 amino acids. V dropped 3 bases and J dropped 1 base, with 8 bases sitting between them. CDR3 residues: CASSFARGTDTQYF. The CDR3 nucleotides read TGTGCCAGCAGTTTTGCGCGGGGCACAGATACGCAGTATTTT. Looking up the rest from reference TRBV28 and TRBJ2-3 gives the full variable domain: DVKVTQSSRYLVKRTGEKVFLECVQDMDHENMFWYRQDPGLGLRLIYFSYDVKMKEKGDIPEGYSVSREKKERFSLILESASTNQTSMYLCASSFARGTDTQYFGPGTRLTVL.

With regard to this clone: This sample includes further DNA sequences coding for the same CDR3. The V call is TRBV28, the J call TRBJ2-7; TRBD1 is a possible D gene (6 bases). Germline V gene lookup returns CDR1 MDHEN and CDR2 SYDVKM. This CDR3 spans 12 amino acids. V was pared by 8 bases and J by 2 bases, with 10 bases between. The CDR3 region has the DNA TGTGCCAGCCGCGGACAGACCTACGAGCAGTACTTC. Translated, it gives CASRGQTYEQYF.

Only one count was recorded for this clone. This sequence joins TRBV30 and TRBJ1-2; unclear D gene. CDR3 length equals 11 residues. Germline V gene lookup returns CDR1 GTSNPN and CDR2 SVGIG (reference sequence). The V end lost 0 bases, the J end lost 8 bases, and 7 bases lay between the germline ends. Here the CDR3 DNA reads TGTGCCTGGAGTGTATGGTCCGGCTACACCTTC. The encoded protein is CAWSVWSGYTF.

This clone was observed a few times. The same CDR3 is also encoded by other DNA sequences in this sample. This chain links TRBV6-5 with TRBJ1-1; D not resolved. Per germline, CDR1 MNHEY and CDR2 SVGAGI. The length of the CDR3 is 11 residues. The ends were cut back, 2 bases at V and 8 bases at J, with 6 bases in the middle. The CDR3 DNA reads TGTGCCAGCAGTTACGGGCCAGAAGCTTTCTTT. Residues: CASSYGPEAFF.

The V gene is TRBV7-2, the J gene TRBJ2-5; a possible D gene is TRBD1 (6 bases). The V end lost 2 bases, the J end lost 5 bases, and 15 bases lay between the germline ends. CDR1 is SGHTA, CDR2 FQGNSA, per germline. This CDR3 has 15 residues. The CDR3, as DNA: TGTGCCAGCAGCTTATCCCGGGCTCAGGGGGAGACCCAGTACTTC. Protein: CASSLSRAQGETQYF.

This rearrangement joins TRBV4-3 to TRBJ2-5, with TRBD2 as a possible D gene (6 bases). The germline CDR1 and CDR2 sequences are LGHNA and YSLEER. V shed 0 bases and J shed 9 bases, with 14 bases lying between them. The CDR3 runs 14 residues. The CDR3 loop is CASSQEEGSGAQYF. The CDR3 DNA sequence: TGCGCCAGCAGCCAAGAGGAGGGAAGTGGTGCCCAGTACTTC.

The chain uses TRBV6-5 and TRBJ2-1; 10 positions agree with TRBD2. With V trimmed by 2 bases and J by 7 bases, 8 bases remained unmatched. The CDR3 contains 16 residues. The germline gives CDR1 MNHEY, CDR2 SVGAGI. CDR3 DNA: TGTGCCAGCAGTTACGTAGGTAGCGGGAGGTCGAATGAGCAGTTCTTC. Translated, it gives CASSYVGSGRSNEQFF.